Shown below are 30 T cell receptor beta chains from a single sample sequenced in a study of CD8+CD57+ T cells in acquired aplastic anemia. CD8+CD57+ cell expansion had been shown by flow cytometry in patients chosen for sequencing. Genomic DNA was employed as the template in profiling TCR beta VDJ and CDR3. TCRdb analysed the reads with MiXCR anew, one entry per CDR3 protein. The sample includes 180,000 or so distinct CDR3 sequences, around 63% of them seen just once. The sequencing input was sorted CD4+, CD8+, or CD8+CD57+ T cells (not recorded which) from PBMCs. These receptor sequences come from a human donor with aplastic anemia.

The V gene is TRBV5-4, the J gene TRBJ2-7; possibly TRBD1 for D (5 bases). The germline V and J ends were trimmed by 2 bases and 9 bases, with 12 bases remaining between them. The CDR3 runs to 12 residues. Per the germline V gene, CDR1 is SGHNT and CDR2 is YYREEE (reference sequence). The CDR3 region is CASSFFEQAQYF. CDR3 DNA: TGTGCCAGCAGCTTCTTCGAACAGGCGCAGTACTTC.

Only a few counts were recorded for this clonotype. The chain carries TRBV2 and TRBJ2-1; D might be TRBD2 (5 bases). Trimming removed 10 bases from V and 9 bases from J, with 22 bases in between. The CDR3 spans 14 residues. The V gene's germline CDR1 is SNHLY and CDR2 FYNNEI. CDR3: CATSQRFGVAEQFF. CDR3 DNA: TGTGCCACAAGTCAACGCTTCGGGGTTGCTGAGCAGTTCTTC.

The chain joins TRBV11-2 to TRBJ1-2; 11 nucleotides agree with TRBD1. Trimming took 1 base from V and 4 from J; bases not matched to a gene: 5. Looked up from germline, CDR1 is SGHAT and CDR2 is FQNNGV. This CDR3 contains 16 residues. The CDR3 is CASSLGTGGAGYGYTF. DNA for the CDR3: TGTGCCAGCAGCTTAGGGACAGGGGGCGCAGGCTATGGCTACACCTTC.

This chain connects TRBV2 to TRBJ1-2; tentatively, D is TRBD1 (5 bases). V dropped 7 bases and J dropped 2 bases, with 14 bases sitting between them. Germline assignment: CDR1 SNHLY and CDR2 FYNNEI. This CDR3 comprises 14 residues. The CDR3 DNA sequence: TGTGCCAGCACCCAAGACCGACAGAACTATGGCTACACCTTC. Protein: CASTQDRQNYGYTF. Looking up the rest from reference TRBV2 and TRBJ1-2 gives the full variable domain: EPEVTQTPSHQVTQMGQEVILRCVPISNHLYFYWYRQILGQKVEFLVSFYNNEISEKSEIFDDQFSVERPDGSNFTLKIRSTKLEDSAMYFCASTQDRQNYGYTFGSGTRLTVV.

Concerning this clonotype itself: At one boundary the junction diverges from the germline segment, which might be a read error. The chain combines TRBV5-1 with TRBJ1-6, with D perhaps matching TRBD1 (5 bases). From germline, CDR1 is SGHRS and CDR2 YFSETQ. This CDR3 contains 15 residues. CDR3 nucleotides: TGCGCCAGCACACCAGAAGACAGAAGCAGTTCACCCCTTCACTTT. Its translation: CASTPEDRSSSPLHF.

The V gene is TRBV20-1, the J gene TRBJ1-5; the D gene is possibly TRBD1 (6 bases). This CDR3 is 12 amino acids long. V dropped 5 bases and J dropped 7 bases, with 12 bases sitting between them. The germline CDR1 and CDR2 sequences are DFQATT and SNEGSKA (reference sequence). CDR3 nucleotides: TGCAGTGCTTACAGGCAGGGGCAGCCCCAGCATTTT. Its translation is CSAYRQGQPQHF.

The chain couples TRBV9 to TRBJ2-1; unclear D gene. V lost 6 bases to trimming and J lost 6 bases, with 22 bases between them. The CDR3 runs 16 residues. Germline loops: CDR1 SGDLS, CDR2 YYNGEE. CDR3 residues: CASIIGISGWGNEQFF. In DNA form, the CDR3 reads TGTGCCAGCATCATAGGGATTTCGGGTTGGGGCAATGAGCAGTTCTTC.

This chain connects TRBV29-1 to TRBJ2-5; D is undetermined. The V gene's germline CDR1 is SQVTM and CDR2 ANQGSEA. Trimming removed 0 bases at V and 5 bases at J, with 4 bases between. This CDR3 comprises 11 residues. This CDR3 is CSVEDRETQYF. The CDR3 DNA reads TGCAGCGTTGAAGATCGGGAGACCCAGTACTTC.

The CDR3 sequence is CASGRTGMYYEQYF. The CDR3 DNA is TGTGCCAGCGGAAGGACAGGGATGTACTACGAGCAGTACTTC. V is TRBV25-1 and J is TRBJ2-7; 8 bases agree with TRBD1. With 8 bases clipped from V and 3 bases from J, the junction kept 9 bases outside the gene matches. The germline gives CDR1 MGHDK, CDR2 SYGVNS. This CDR3 contains 14 residues.

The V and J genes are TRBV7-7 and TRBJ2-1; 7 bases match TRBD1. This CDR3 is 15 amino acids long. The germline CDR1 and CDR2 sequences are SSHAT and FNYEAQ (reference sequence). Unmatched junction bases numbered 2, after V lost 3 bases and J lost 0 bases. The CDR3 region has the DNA TGTGCCAGCAGCTTGGGACAGTTCTCCTACAATGAGCAGTTCTTC. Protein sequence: CASSLGQFSYNEQFF.

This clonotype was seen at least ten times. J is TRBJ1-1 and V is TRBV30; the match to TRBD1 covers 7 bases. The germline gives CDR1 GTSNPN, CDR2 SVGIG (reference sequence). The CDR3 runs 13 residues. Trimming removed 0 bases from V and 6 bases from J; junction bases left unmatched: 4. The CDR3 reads CAWSVTGKAEAFF. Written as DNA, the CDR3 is TGTGCCTGGAGTGTGACAGGGAAGGCTGAAGCTTTCTTT.

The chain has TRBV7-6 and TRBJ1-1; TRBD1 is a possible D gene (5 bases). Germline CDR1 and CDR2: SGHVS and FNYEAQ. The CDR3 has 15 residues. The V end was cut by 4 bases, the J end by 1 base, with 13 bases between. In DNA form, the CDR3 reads TGTGCCAGCAGCTCGGGGTTCGGGGCGAACACTGAAGCTTTCTTT. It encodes CASSSGFGANTEAFF.

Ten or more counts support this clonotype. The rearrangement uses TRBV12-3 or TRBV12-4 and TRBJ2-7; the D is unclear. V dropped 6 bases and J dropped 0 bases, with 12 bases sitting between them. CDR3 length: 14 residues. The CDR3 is CASSLDGRSYEQYF. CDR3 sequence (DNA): TGTGCCAGCAGCTTGGACGGCCGCTCCTACGAGCAGTACTTC.

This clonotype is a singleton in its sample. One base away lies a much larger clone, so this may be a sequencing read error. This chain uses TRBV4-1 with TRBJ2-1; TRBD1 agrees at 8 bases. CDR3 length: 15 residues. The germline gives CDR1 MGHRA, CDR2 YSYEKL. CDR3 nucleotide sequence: TGCGCCAGCGGCCAAGGACAGGGTGAGGGGAATGAGCAGTTCTTC. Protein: CASGQGQGEGNEQFF.

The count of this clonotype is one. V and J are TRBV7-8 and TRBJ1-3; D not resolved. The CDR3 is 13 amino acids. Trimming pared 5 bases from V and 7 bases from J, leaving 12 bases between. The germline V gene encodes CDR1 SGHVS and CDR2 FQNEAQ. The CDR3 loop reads CASSTGPKNTIYF. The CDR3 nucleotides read TGTGCCAGCAGCACCGGCCCAAAGAACACCATATATTTT.

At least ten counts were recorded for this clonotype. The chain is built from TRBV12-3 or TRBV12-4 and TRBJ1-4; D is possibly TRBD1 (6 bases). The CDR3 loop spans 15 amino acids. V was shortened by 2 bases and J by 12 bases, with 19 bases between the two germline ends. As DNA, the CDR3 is TGTGCCAGCAGTTTAACCGGGACCCCAGCAGGGGAACTGTTTTTT. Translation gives CASSLTGTPAGELFF.

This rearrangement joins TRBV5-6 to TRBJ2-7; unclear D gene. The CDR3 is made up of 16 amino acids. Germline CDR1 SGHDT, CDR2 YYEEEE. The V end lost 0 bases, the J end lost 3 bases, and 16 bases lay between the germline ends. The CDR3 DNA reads TGTGCCAGCAGCTTGGCCCGGACGCATACCTTCTACGAGCAGTACTTC. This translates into CASSLARTHTFYEQYF.

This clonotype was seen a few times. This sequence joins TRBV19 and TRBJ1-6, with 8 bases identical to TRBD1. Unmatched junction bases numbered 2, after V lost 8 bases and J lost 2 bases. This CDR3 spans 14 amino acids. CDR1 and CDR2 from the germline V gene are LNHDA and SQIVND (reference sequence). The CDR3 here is CASGDRTYNSPLHF. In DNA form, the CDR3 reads TGTGCCAGTGGGGACAGGACCTATAATTCACCCCTCCACTTT. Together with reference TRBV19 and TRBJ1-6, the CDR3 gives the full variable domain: DGGITQSPKYLFRKEGQNVTLSCEQNLNHDAMYWYRQDPGQGLRLIYYSQIVNDFQKGDIAEGYSVSREKKESFPLTVTSAQKNPTAFYLCASGDRTYNSPLHFGNGTRLTVT.

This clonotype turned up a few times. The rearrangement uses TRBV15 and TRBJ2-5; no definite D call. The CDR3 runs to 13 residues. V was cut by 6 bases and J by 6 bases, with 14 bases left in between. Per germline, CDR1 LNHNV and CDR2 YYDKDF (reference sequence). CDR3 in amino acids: CATRVISGQTQYF. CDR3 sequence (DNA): TGTGCCACCAGGGTGATTAGTGGGCAGACCCAGTACTTC.

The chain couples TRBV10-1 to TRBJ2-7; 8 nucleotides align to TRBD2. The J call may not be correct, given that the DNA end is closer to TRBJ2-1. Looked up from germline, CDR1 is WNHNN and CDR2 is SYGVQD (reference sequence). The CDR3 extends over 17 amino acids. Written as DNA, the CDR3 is TGCGCCAGCAGTGAGCCTGAACTAGCGGACCCTAACAATGAGCAGTTCTTC. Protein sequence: CASSEPELADPNNEQFF.

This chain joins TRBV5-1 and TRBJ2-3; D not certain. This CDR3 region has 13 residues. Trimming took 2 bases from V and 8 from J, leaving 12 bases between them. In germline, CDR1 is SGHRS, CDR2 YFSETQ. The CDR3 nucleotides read TGCGCCAGCAGCTTATCTAATTATCCTACGCAGTATTTT. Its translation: CASSLSNYPTQYF. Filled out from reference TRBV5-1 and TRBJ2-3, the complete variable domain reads KAGVTQTPRYLIKTRGQQVTLSCSPISGHRSVSWYQQTPGQGLQFLFEYFSETQRNKGNFPGRFSGRQFSNSRSEMNVSTLELGDSALYLCASSLSNYPTQYFGPGTRLTVL.

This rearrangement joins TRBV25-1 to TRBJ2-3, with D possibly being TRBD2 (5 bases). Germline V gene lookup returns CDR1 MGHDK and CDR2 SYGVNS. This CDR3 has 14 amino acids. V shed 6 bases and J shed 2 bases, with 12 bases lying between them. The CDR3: CASSPSRDTDTQYF. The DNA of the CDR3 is TGTGCCAGCAGCCCCTCGAGGGACACAGATACGCAGTATTTT.

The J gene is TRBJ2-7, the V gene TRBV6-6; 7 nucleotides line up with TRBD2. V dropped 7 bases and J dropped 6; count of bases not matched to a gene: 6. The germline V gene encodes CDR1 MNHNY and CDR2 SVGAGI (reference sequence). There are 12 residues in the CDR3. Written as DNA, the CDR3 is TGTGCCAGCAAACTAACGGGGGGCGAGCAGTACTTC. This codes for CASKLTGGEQYF.

CDR3 coding DNA: TGTGCCAGTAGGGGTGCAGAGACAGGAGTAAACATTCAGTACTTC. Its protein is CASRGAETGVNIQYF. The chain employs TRBV19 and TRBJ2-4, with D tentatively TRBD1 (6 bases). The CDR3 sequence is 15 residues long. V lost 6 bases and J 6 bases, leaving 18 bases between the germline ends. Germline CDR1 LNHDA, CDR2 SQIVND (reference sequence).

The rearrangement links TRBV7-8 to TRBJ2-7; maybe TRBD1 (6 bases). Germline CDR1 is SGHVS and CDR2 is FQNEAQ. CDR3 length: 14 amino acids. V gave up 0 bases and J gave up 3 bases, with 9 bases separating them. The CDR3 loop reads CASSLADSLYEQYF. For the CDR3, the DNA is TGTGCCAGCAGCTTAGCGGACAGTCTCTACGAGCAGTACTTC.

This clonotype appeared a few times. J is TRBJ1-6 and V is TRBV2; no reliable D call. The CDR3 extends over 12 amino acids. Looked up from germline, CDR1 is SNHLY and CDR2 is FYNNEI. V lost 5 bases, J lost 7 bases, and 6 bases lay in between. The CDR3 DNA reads TGTGCCAGCAGTCTTTCCAATTCACCCCTCCACTTT. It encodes CASSLSNSPLHF.

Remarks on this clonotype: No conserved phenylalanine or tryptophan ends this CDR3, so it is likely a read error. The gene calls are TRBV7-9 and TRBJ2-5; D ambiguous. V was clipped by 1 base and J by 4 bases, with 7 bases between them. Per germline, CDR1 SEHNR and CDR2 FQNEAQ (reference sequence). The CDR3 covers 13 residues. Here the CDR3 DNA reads TGTGCCAGCAGCTTAGTAGGTGGAGAGACCCAGTACTCC. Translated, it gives CASSLVGGETQYS.

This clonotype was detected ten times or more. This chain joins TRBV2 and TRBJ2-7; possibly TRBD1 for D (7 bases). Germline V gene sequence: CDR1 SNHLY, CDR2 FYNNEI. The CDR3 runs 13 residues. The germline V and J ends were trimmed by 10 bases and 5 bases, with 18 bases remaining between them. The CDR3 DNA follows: TGTGCCACCCAGGGGGGCGCCGGGGACGAGCAGTACTTC. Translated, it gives CATQGGAGDEQYF.

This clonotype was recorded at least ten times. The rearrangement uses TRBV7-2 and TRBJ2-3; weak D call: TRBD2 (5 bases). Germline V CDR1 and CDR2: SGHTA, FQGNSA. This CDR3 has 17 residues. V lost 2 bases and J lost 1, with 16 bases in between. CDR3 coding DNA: TGTGCCAGCAGCTTACGTACCGGCGGGTACGGCACAGATACGCAGTATTTT. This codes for CASSLRTGGYGTDTQYF.

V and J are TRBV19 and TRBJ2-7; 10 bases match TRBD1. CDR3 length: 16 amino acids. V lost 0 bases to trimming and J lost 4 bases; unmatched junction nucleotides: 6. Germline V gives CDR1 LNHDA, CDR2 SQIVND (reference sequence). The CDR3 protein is CASSIDPGQGFYEQYF. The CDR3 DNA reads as TGTGCCAGTAGTATAGATCCGGGACAGGGGTTTTACGAGCAGTACTTC. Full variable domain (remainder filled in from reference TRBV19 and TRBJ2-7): DGGITQSPKYLFRKEGQNVTLSCEQNLNHDAMYWYRQDPGQGLRLIYYSQIVNDFQKGDIAEGYSVSREKKESFPLTVTSAQKNPTAFYLCASSIDPGQGFYEQYFGPGTRLTVT.